The 30 T cell receptor beta chains listed next were all sequenced from one sample in a study of blood T cell repertoires in COVID-19. Only in-frame clones appear in the TCRdb table, and some are missing; sequencing was by immunoSEQ multiplex PCR. The sample contains around 80,000 clones, roughly 78% of which appear only once. Sequenced sample: peripheral blood. The receptors were gathered from a woman in her sixties or seventies with acute or convalescent COVID-19.

The chain has TRBV2 and TRBJ2-1; TRBD2 matches 7 bases. V dropped 6 bases and J dropped 5; count of bases not matched to a gene: 4. Germline V lookup: CDR1 SNHLY, CDR2 FYNNEI. The CDR3 runs to 13 residues. In nucleotides, the CDR3 is TGTGCCAGCAGGTGGACTAGTAACAATGAGCAGTTCTTC. The encoded protein is CASRWTSNNEQFF.

The gene calls are TRBV27 and TRBJ2-5, with TRBD2 matching 7 bases. Germline CDR1 reads MNHEY; CDR2 reads SMNVEV (reference sequence). CDR3 length equals 19 residues. V was clipped by 7 bases and J by 2 bases; unmatched bases: 22. CDR3: CASTKLTTGTTKIQETQYF. The CDR3 region has the DNA TGTGCCAGCACAAAACTAACGACCGGGACTACAAAGATTCAAGAGACCCAGTACTTC.

The rearrangement joins TRBV25-1 to TRBJ1-2; 8 bases are shared with TRBD1. The CDR3 is 16 amino acids. After removal of 1 base from V and 2 bases from J, the junction contained 6 bases not matched to a gene. In germline, CDR1 is MGHDK, CDR2 SYGVNS. CDR3 region: CASSEFGQGENYGYTF. The DNA for the CDR3 is TGTGCCAGCAGTGAATTTGGACAGGGAGAAAACTATGGCTACACCTTC.

The table lists this clone with a count of one. The V call is TRBV6-6, the J call TRBJ1-5; D uncertain. The V and J ends lost 8 bases and 0 bases respectively, with 14 bases between them. CDR3 length equals 15 residues. CDR1 and CDR2 (germline): MNHNY, SVGAGI (reference sequence). CDR3: CASARGESSNQPQHF. DNA of the CDR3: TGTGCCAGCGCTAGAGGTGAAAGTAGCAATCAGCCCCAGCATTTT.

A few counts support this clone. The chain combines TRBV6-5 with TRBJ2-7; 9 bases are shared with TRBD1. V lost 5 bases to trimming and J lost 5 bases; unmatched junction nucleotides: 7. Germline values: CDR1 MNHEY, CDR2 SVGAGI. There are 14 residues in the CDR3. CDR3 nucleotide sequence: TGTGCCAGCAGTCCGGGACAGGGACCCAACGAGCAGTACTTC. Translating it yields CASSPGQGPNEQYF.

A few counts support this clone. The chain employs TRBV6-5 and TRBJ1-5, with 9 bases that match TRBD1. The CDR3 spans 15 residues. V shed 7 bases, J shed 3 bases, and the junction held 7 bases outside the gene matches. The germline V gene encodes CDR1 MNHEY and CDR2 SVGAGI. CDR3 protein: CASKKDRGYNQPQHF. CDR3 in DNA: TGTGCCAGCAAAAAGGACAGGGGATACAATCAGCCCCAGCATTTT.

The rearrangement joins TRBV18 to TRBJ2-1; 10 bases align to TRBD2. The CDR3 contains 16 residues. After removal of 0 bases from V and 6 bases from J, the junction contained 5 bases not matched to a gene. Germline V CDR1 and CDR2: KGHSH, LQKENI. CDR3 residues: CASSPPVQRGGNEQFF. In DNA form, the CDR3 reads TGTGCCAGCTCACCACCGGTTCAGCGGGGGGGCAATGAGCAGTTCTTC. The full variable domain, its missing parts supplied by reference TRBV18 and TRBJ2-1, is NAGVMQNPRHLVRRRGQEARLRCSPMKGHSHVYWYRQLPEEGLKFMVYLQKENIIDESGMPKERFSAEFPKEGPSILRIQQVVRGDSAAYFCASSPPVQRGGNEQFFGPGTRLTVL.

The CDR3 sequence is CASSSQASPNNSPLHF. CDR3 nucleotide sequence: TGTGCCAGCTCATCTCAGGCCTCTCCTAATAATTCACCCCTCCACTTT. This chain links TRBV18 with TRBJ1-6; D call uncertain. Trimming cost V 5 bases and J 5 bases, with 16 bases left between them. The CDR3 length is 16 residues. Germline values: CDR1 KGHSH, CDR2 LQKENI.

Of note for this clone: A much larger clone lies one base from this, so it may be a read error. Different DNA sequences within this sample yield the same CDR3. Here the CDR3 reads CASSTGTSGAYNEQFF. The DNA of the CDR3 is TGTGCCAGCAGTACCGGGACTAGCGGAGCCTACAATGAGCAGTTCTTC. This chain connects TRBV6-4 to TRBJ2-1; TRBD2 aligns across 11 bases. From germline, CDR1 is MRHNA and CDR2 SNTAGT. V lost 5 bases, J lost 2 bases, and 5 bases stayed unmatched. This CDR3 contains 16 residues.

This chain connects TRBV14 to TRBJ2-7, with 11 bases matching TRBD1. The germline CDR1 and CDR2 sequences are SGHDN and FVKESK. The CDR3 extends over 16 amino acids. V shed 2 bases and J 4 bases; nucleotides not matched to a gene: 7. The CDR3 bases are TGTGCCAGCAGCCAATATGGACAGGGGGCGTTATACGAGCAGTACTTC. This codes for CASSQYGQGALYEQYF.

The rearrangement links TRBV7-7 to TRBJ2-5; 7 bases are a match to TRBD2. This CDR3 comprises 15 residues. Germline CDR1 SSHAT, CDR2 FNYEAQ (reference sequence). V was pared by 2 bases and J by 2 bases, with 5 bases of the junction left unmatched. CDR3 loop: CASSLSRGGQETQYF. The DNA for the CDR3 is TGTGCCAGCAGCTTAAGTCGGGGAGGGCAAGAGACCCAGTACTTC.

The CDR3 is CASSSHARSGDANYGYTF. The CDR3 bases are TGCGCCAGCAGCTCCCATGCCCGATCGGGGGACGCTAACTATGGCTACACCTTC. The chain uses TRBV5-1 and TRBJ1-2, with a weak D call TRBD1 (5 bases). Germline V gene sequence: CDR1 SGHRS, CDR2 YFSETQ. This CDR3 comprises 18 residues. Deletions cut 3 bases from V and 0 bases from J, with 21 bases between. Variable domain in full (rest from reference TRBV5-1 and TRBJ1-2): KAGVTQTPRYLIKTRGQQVTLSCSPISGHRSVSWYQQTPGQGLQFLFEYFSETQRNKGNFPGRFSGRQFSNSRSEMNVSTLELGDSALYLCASSSHARSGDANYGYTFGSGTRLTVV.

This chain connects TRBV19 to TRBJ1-2, with a weak D call TRBD1 (5 bases). The length of the CDR3 is 15 residues. CDR1 is LNHDA, CDR2 SQIVND, per germline (reference sequence). Trimming removed 3 bases from V and 4 bases from J, with 15 bases in between. The CDR3 here is CASSIGGAVGYGYTF. CDR3 nucleotide sequence: TGTGCCAGTAGTATCGGTGGGGCTGTGGGCTATGGCTACACCTTC.

This clone has just a few counts. The chain combines TRBV4-2 with TRBJ2-1; the D gene is possibly TRBD2 (5 bases). Trimming stripped 2 bases from V and 6 bases from J, with 11 bases between. This CDR3 is 14 amino acids long. CDR1 is LGHNA and CDR2 is YNFKEQ in the germline V gene. In DNA form, the CDR3 reads TGTGCCAGCAGCCAAACTGGGCGGGTCAATGAGCAGTTCTTC. Protein product: CASSQTGRVNEQFF.

In this sample, this clone turned up once. The V gene is TRBV7-8, the J gene TRBJ1-4; D perhaps matches TRBD1 (6 bases). Germline CDR1 reads SGHVS; CDR2 reads FQNEAQ. The CDR3 has 14 residues. Trimming took 6 bases from V and 4 from J, leaving 12 bases between them. Here the CDR3 DNA reads TGTGCCAGCAGAGTTACCAGGGGTAATGAAAAACTGTTTTTT. Translated: CASRVTRGNEKLFF.

The chain is built from TRBV6-5 and TRBJ2-3; 12 bases align to TRBD2. The CDR3 spans 14 residues. After removal of 6 bases from V and 4 bases from J, the junction contained 2 bases not matched to a gene. Per the germline V gene, CDR1 is MNHEY and CDR2 is SVGAGI. The CDR3 DNA reads TGTGCCAGCAGCCTAGCGGGGGGGGCAGATACGCAGTATTTT. Protein product: CASSLAGGADTQYF.

The chain employs TRBV5-1 and TRBJ1-4; D uncertain. CDR1 and CDR2 (germline): SGHRS, YFSETQ. This CDR3 has 14 residues. Trimming removed 0 bases from V and 4 bases from J, with 7 bases in between. CDR3 residues: CASSLGLNNEKLFF. CDR3 coding DNA: TGCGCCAGCAGCTTGGGGCTGAATAATGAAAAACTGTTTTTT.

The chain carries TRBV6-5 and TRBJ2-7; a possible D gene is TRBD2 (6 bases). The CDR3 runs 14 residues. Trimming pared 5 bases from V and 6 bases from J, leaving 17 bases between. Germline assignment: CDR1 MNHEY and CDR2 SVGAGI. CDR3 DNA sequence: TGTGCCAGCAGTACCCAAGCGGGCGCTTTCGAGCAGTACTTC. Its translation is CASSTQAGAFEQYF.

The chain recombines TRBV11-2 with TRBJ2-7; D is possibly TRBD1 (5 bases). The CDR3 consists of 14 residues. The germline gives CDR1 SGHAT, CDR2 FQNNGV. Trimming took 0 bases from V and 1 from J, leaving 7 bases between them. The DNA for the CDR3 is TGTGCCAGCAGCTTAGAACAGGTGTCCTACGAGCAGTACTTC. Translated, it gives CASSLEQVSYEQYF.

V usage is TRBV10-3 and J usage is TRBJ2-7; 11 nucleotides match TRBD1. Germline values: CDR1 ENHRY, CDR2 SYGVKD. V lost 6 bases and J lost 4; bases outside the gene matches: 2. This CDR3 region has 13 residues. The CDR3 coding sequence is TGTGCCATCAGCGGACAGGGGGCTTACGAGCAGTACTTC. It is translated as CAISGQGAYEQYF.

This sequence joins TRBV11-2 and TRBJ1-1; perhaps TRBD1 as D (6 bases). The CDR3 has 13 amino acids. CDR1 and CDR2 (germline): SGHAT, FQNNGV. The ends were cut back, 5 bases at V and 8 bases at J, with 15 bases in the middle. DNA of the CDR3: TGTGCCAGCAGCGTTACACAGGGTTCGGAAGCTTTCTTT. Translation: CASSVTQGSEAFF.

This clone was observed once. The gene calls are TRBV2 and TRBJ2-7, with D possibly being TRBD1 (6 bases). CDR3 size: 14 residues. Germline CDR1 reads SNHLY; CDR2 reads FYNNEI. V shed 2 bases and J shed 2 bases, with 10 bases lying between them. The CDR3 DNA reads TGTGCCAGCAGTGAACGTACAGGGACCTACGAGCAGTACTTC. Protein product: CASSERTGTYEQYF. Full variable domain (rest looked up from reference TRBV2 and TRBJ2-7): EPEVTQTPSHQVTQMGQEVILRCVPISNHLYFYWYRQILGQKVEFLVSFYNNEISEKSEIFDDQFSVERPDGSNFTLKIRSTKLEDSAMYFCASSERTGTYEQYFGPGTRLTVT.

This clone has a handful of counts. The chain is built from TRBV7-9 and TRBJ1-3; possibly TRBD1 for D (6 bases). Germline V gene data show CDR1 as SEHNR and CDR2 as FQNEAQ (reference sequence). This CDR3 has 14 amino acids. V shed 11 bases and J shed 1 base, with 15 bases lying between them. CDR3 amino acids: CAWRGGLSGNTIYF. DNA of the CDR3: TGTGCCTGGCGGGGGGGGCTATCTGGAAACACCATATATTTT.

The chain links TRBV7-2 to TRBJ1-2; D perhaps matches TRBD1 (6 bases). The CDR3 is 14 amino acids. CDR1 and CDR2 (germline): SGHTA, FQGNSA. The germline V and J ends were trimmed by 5 bases and 4 bases, with 14 bases remaining between them. CDR3 sequence reads: CASSPQGLAYGYTF. CDR3 nucleotide sequence: TGTGCCAGCAGCCCGCAGGGGCTGGCCTATGGCTACACCTTC.

The genes are TRBV7-2 and TRBJ1-5; 8 bases agree with TRBD1. CDR3 size: 15 residues. The junction had 7 bases not matched to a gene; V was cut back by 5 bases and J by 4 bases. Germline CDR1 SGHTA, CDR2 FQGNSA. The DNA for the CDR3 is TGTGCCAGCAGCCTAGGCGGACAGGGAAATCAGCCCCAGCATTTT. This codes for CASSLGGQGNQPQHF.

The chain employs TRBV27 and TRBJ1-2, with unresolved D. V dropped 5 bases and J dropped 8 bases, with 12 bases sitting between them. The germline V gene has CDR1 MNHEY and CDR2 SMNVEV (reference sequence). This CDR3 is built from 12 residues. CDR3 nucleotide sequence: TGTGCCAGCAGTCCGCAAGGAGGGGGCTACACCTTC. It specifies CASSPQGGGYTF.

This clone has only one observation. V and J are TRBV19 and TRBJ1-5; possibly TRBD1 for D (5 bases). Trimming left V 2 bases short and J 5 bases short, with 10 bases between. CDR1 and CDR2 (germline): LNHDA, SQIVND (reference sequence). The CDR3 covers 14 residues. CDR3 bases: TGTGCCAGTAGTATACTCAGGGAAGATCAGCCCCAGCATTTT. Protein sequence: CASSILREDQPQHF.

The rearrangement uses TRBV28 and TRBJ2-3, with D unclear. This CDR3 contains 14 residues. The V gene lost 3 bases and the J gene lost 6 bases, with 13 bases spanning the gap. In germline, CDR1 is MDHEN, CDR2 SYDVKM. The CDR3 region is CASSFFNSEDTQYF. The CDR3 region has the DNA TGTGCCAGCAGTTTTTTTAACTCGGAGGATACGCAGTATTTT. The variable domain in full, completed from reference TRBV28 and TRBJ2-3, reads DVKVTQSSRYLVKRTGEKVFLECVQDMDHENMFWYRQDPGLGLRLIYFSYDVKMKEKGDIPEGYSVSREKKERFSLILESASTNQTSMYLCASSFFNSEDTQYFGPGTRLTVL.

The rearrangement uses TRBV7-3 and TRBJ1-5; perhaps TRBD1 as D (6 bases). Germline loops: CDR1 SGHTA, CDR2 FQGTGA. Deletions cut 4 bases from V and 6 bases from J, with 10 bases between. The CDR3 spans 13 residues. The CDR3 DNA follows: TGTGCCAGCAGCTCACAGGGTGGTCAGCCCCAGCATTTT. This gives the protein CASSSQGGQPQHF.

The rearrangement links TRBV29-1 to TRBJ1-4; the D gene is possibly TRBD1 (6 bases). Between the trimmed V and J ends, which lost 1 base and 8 bases, there was a span of 17 bases. CDR3 length equals 15 residues. Germline CDR1 SQVTM, CDR2 ANQGSEA. The CDR3 DNA is TGCAGCGTTGAAGGAGGGGGTGCCTTAAAAGAAAAACTGTTTTTT. Translating it yields CSVEGGGALKEKLFF.